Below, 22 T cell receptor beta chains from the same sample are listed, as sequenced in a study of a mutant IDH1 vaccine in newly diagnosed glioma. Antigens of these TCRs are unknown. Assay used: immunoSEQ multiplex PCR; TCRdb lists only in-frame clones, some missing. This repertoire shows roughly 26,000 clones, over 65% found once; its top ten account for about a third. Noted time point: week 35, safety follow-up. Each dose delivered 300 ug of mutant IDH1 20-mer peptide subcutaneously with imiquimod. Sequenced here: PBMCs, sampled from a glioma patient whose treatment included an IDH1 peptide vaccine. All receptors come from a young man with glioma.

DNA for the CDR3: TGTGCCAGTAGTATAGCAGGGTATGGGGCCAACGTCCTGACTTTC. Amino acid sequence: CASSIAGYGANVLTF. This chain connects TRBV19 to TRBJ2-6, with D possibly TRBD1 on 5 matching bases. Germline V gene sequence: CDR1 LNHDA, CDR2 SQIVND (reference sequence). The CDR3 contains 15 residues. Trimming removed 1 base at V and 3 bases at J, with 7 bases between.

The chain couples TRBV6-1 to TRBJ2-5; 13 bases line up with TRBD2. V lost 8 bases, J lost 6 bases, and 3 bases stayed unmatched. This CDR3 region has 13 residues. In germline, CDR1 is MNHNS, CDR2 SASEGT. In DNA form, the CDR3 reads TGTGCCAGCGGGACTAGCGGGACTCAGACCCAGTACTTC. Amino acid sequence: CASGTSGTQTQYF.

CDR3: CASSLENRDEQYF. CDR3 sequence (DNA): TGTGCCAGCAGCCTGGAGAACCGGGACGAGCAGTACTTC. The chain is built from TRBV11-2 and TRBJ2-7; D ambiguous. This CDR3 region has 13 residues. V lost 5 bases, J lost 5 bases, and 13 bases lay in between. Germline loops: CDR1 SGHAT, CDR2 FQNNGV.

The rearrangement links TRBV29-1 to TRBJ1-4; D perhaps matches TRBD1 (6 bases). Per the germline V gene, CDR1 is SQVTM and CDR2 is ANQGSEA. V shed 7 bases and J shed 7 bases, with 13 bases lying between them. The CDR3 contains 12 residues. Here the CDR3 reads CSAHRVGEKLFF. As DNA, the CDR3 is TGCAGCGCCCACAGGGTGGGTGAAAAACTGTTTTTT.

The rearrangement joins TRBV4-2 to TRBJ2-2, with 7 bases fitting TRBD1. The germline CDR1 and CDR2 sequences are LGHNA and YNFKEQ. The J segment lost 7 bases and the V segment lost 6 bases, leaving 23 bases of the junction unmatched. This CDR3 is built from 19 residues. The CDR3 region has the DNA TGTGCCAGCAGTCGACCGACAGGGAACCCACATTACACGGGCGGGGAGCTGTTTTTT. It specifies CASSRPTGNPHYTGGELFF.

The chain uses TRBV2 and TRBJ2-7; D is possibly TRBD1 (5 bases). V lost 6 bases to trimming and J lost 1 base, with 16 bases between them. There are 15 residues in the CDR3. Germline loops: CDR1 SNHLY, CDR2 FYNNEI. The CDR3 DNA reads TGTGCCAGCAGAAGGGGCCCCAGTGCTTCCTACGAGCAGTACTTC. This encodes CASRRGPSASYEQYF. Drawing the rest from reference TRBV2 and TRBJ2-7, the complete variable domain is EPEVTQTPSHQVTQMGQEVILRCVPISNHLYFYWYRQILGQKVEFLVSFYNNEISEKSEIFDDQFSVERPDGSNFTLKIRSTKLEDSAMYFCASRRGPSASYEQYFGPGTRLTVT.

Here the CDR3 DNA reads TGTGCCAGCAGGGAACAGGGGCCGTGGAATGAGCAGTTCTTC. This translates into CASREQGPWNEQFF. The chain carries TRBV2 and TRBJ2-1; 7 bases align to TRBD1. Germline values: CDR1 SNHLY, CDR2 FYNNEI. CDR3 length: 14 residues. Trimming took 6 bases from V and 7 from J; bases not matched to a gene: 9.

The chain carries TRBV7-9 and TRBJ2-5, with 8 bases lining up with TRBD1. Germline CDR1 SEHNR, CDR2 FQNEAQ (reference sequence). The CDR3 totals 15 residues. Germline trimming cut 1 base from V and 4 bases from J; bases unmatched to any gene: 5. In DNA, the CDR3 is TGTGCCAGCAGCTTAGAGACAGGGGAACGAGAGACCCAGTACTTC. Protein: CASSLETGERETQYF. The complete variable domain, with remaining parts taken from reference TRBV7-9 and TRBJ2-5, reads DTGVSQNPRHKITKRGQNVTFRCDPISEHNRLYWYRQTLGQGPEFLTYFQNEAQLEKSRLLSDRFSAERPKGSFSTLEIQRTEQGDSAMYLCASSLETGERETQYFGPGTRLLVL.

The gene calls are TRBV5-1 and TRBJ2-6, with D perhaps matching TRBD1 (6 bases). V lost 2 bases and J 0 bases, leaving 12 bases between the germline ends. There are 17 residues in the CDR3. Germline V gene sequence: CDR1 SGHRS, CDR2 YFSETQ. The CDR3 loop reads CASSFAQGSSGANVLTF. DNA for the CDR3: TGCGCCAGCAGCTTCGCACAGGGAAGCTCTGGGGCCAACGTCCTGACTTTC.

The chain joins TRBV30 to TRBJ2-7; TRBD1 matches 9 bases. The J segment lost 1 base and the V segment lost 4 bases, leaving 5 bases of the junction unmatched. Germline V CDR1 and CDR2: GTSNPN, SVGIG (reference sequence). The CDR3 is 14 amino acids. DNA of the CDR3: TGTGCCTGGAACCGGGACAGGGAATCCTACGAGCAGTACTTC. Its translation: CAWNRDRESYEQYF.

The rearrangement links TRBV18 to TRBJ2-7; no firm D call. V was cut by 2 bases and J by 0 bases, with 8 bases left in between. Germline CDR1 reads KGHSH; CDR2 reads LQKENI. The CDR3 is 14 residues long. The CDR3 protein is CASSPRTDSYEQYF. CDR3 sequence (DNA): TGTGCCAGCTCACCAAGGACGGACTCCTACGAGCAGTACTTC.

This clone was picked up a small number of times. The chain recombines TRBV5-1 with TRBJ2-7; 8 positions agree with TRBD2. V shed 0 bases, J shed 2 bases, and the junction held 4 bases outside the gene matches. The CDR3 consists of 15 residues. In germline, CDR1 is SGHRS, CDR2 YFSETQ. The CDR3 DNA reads TGCGCCAGCAGCTTGGATGACGGGAGGGCCTACGAGCAGTACTTC. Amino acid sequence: CASSLDDGRAYEQYF. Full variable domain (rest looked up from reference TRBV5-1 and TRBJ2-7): KAGVTQTPRYLIKTRGQQVTLSCSPISGHRSVSWYQQTPGQGLQFLFEYFSETQRNKGNFPGRFSGRQFSNSRSEMNVSTLELGDSALYLCASSLDDGRAYEQYFGPGTRLTVT.

The CDR3 nucleotides read TGTGCCTGGAGTGTACGCGGGACCATCAATGAGCAGTTCTTC. Its translation is CAWSVRGTINEQFF. The V and J genes are TRBV30 and TRBJ2-1; possibly TRBD2 for D (6 bases). Germline CDR1 reads GTSNPN; CDR2 reads SVGIG (reference sequence). CDR3 size: 14 residues. V was shortened by 0 bases and J by 6 bases, with 12 bases between the two germline ends.

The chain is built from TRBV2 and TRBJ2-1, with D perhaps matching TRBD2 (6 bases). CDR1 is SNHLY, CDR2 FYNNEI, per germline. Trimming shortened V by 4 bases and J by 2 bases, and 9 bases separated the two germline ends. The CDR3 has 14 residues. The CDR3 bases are TGTGCCAGCAGTGGGCTAGCGACCTACAATGAGCAGTTCTTC. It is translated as CASSGLATYNEQFF. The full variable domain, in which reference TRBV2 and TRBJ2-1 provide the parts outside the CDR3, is EPEVTQTPSHQVTQMGQEVILRCVPISNHLYFYWYRQILGQKVEFLVSFYNNEISEKSEIFDDQFSVERPDGSNFTLKIRSTKLEDSAMYFCASSGLATYNEQFFGPGTRLTVL.

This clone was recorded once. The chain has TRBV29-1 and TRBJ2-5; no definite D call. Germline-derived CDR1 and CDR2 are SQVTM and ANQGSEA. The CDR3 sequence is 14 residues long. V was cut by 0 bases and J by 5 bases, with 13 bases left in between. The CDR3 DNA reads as TGCAGCGTTGAAGACCCCCAGCGCCGGGAGACCCAGTACTTC. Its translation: CSVEDPQRRETQYF.

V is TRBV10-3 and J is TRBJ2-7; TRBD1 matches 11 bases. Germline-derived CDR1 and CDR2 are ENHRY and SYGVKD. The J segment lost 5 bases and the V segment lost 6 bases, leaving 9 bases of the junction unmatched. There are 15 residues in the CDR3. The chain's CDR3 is CAIRATWTGGDEQYF. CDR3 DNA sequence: TGTGCCATCAGGGCGACCTGGACAGGGGGCGACGAGCAGTACTTC.

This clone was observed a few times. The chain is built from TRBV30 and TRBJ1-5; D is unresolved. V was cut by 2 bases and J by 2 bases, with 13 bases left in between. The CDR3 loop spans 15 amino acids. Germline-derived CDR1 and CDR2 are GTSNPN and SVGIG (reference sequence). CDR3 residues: CAWSRGRVGNQPQHF. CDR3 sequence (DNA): TGTGCCTGGAGTCGGGGAAGGGTGGGCAATCAGCCCCAGCATTTT.

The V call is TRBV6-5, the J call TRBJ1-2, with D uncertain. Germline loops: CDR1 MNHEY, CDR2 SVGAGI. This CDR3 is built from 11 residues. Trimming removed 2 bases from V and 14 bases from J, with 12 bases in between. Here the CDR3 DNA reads TGTGCCAGCAGTTACCCCAGAGGATGGACCTTC. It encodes CASSYPRGWTF.

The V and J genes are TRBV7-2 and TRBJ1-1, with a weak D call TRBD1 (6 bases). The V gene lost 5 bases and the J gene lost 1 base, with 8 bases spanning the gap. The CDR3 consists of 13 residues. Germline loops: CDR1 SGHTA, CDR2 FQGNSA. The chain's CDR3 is CASSAQGNTEAFF. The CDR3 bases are TGTGCCAGCAGCGCACAGGGGAACACTGAAGCTTTCTTT.

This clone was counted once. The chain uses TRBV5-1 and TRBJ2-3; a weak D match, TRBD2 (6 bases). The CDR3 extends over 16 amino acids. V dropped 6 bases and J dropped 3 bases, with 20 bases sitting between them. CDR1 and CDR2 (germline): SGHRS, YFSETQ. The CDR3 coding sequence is TGCGCCAGCATTCCGACCGCCGGGGGATTGACAGATACGCAGTATTTT. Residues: CASIPTAGGLTDTQYF.

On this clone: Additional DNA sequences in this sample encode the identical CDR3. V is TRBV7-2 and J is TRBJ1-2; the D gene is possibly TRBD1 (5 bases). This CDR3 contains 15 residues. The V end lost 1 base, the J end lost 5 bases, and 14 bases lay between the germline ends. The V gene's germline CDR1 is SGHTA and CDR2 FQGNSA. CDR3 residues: CASSLGAGAEYGYTF. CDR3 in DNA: TGTGCCAGCAGCTTAGGGGCTGGGGCGGAATATGGCTACACCTTC.

CDR3 protein: CASSRGLREKLFF. The CDR3 DNA reads as TGTGCCAGCAGTAGGGGGTTAAGGGAAAAACTGTTTTTT. The gene calls are TRBV7-2 and TRBJ1-4; D is perhaps TRBD1 (6 bases). Germline V gene data show CDR1 as SGHTA and CDR2 as FQGNSA. The CDR3 is made up of 13 amino acids. The V end lost 6 bases, the J end lost 8 bases, and 13 bases lay between the germline ends.